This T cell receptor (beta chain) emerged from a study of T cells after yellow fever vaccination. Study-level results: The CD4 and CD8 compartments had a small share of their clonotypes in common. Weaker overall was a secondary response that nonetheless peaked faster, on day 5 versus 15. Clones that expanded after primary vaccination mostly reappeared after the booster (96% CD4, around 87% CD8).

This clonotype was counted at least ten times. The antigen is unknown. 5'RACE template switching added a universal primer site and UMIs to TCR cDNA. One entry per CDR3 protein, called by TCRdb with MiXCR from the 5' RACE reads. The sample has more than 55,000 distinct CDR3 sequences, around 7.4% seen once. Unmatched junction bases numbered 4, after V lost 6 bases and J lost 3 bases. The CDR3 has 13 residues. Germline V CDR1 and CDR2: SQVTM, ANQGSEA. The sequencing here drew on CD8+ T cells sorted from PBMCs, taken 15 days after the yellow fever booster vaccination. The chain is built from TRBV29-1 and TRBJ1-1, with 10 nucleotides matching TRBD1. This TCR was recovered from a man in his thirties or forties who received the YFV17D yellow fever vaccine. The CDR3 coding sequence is TGCAGCGTCGACAGGGGGCTAGACACTGAAGCTTTCTTT. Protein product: CSVDRGLDTEAFF.